This T cell receptor (beta chain) is from a study of blood T cell repertoires in COVID-19 (dated by TCRdb to the early 2020s). Turning to the overall study: Samples from collaborators originated in the United States, Italy and Spain and spanned both the acute and convalescent phases of COVID-19. The prospective study material was composed of cDNA or gDNA derived from T cells, B-cell-depleted T cells, or PBMCs. The sample metadata nearly always contained a de-identified subject ID, COVID-19 status, age in years and sex. Where available, HLA class I and class II types were obtained from metadata supplied by the sample provider rather than from assay-based typing. Deeply sampled blood TCRbeta repertoires from subjects exposed to, actively infected with, or recovered from COVID-19 were included in the dataset. Samples were obtained from the ongoing ImmuneRACE study (first 160 participants) and from over 1,000 subjects provided by 6 global collaborators. The repertoires were made available in a free public database intended to serve as a resource for research on the immune response to SARS-CoV-2. Study-wide conclusions, independent of this receptor: The amount of clinical and demographic metadata varied by source and participant and was provided uncurated.

TCRbeta CDR3 regions were amplified from genomic DNA using the immunoSEQ Assay, a bias-controlled multiplex PCR. The authors processed their data as follows. Within the assay, amplification of reference gene primers was used to estimate how many nucleated cells each sample contained. Sequence reads were collapsed and filtered to measure the absolute abundance of every unique TCRbeta CDR3 rearrangement. For each sample, productive Simpson clonality was calculated as the square root of Simpson's diversity index across productive rearrangements. The table was pulled from immuneACCESS by TCRdb, which kept in-frame rearrangements only. Such tables lose some clones; where checked, under half of the loss comes from unresolved V genes, and the rest has no known cause. The V and J calls and clone size are taken from that table; D and trimming were inferred from the DNA. The sample table holds about 140,000 clones, of which around 86% were seen once. About 11% of the sample rests with the top ten.

Enrolling through a virtual design, the prospective study's participants ranged in age from roughly 18 to 89 years and lived across about two dozen United States geographic areas. In the prospective study, participants were assigned to cohorts based on the clinical history participants reported in a screening survey and a study questionnaire. Recovered participants in ImmuneRACE Cohort 3 were defined as having two consecutive negative NP/OP PCR tests, clearance from a healthcare professional, or resolution of symptoms. In the prospective study, whole blood, serum and a nasopharyngeal or oropharyngeal swab were collected from each participant by mobile phlebotomists. Over a roughly two-month period, participants in the prospective study had the option of providing additional blood draws and questionnaires. Before DNA extraction, blood samples from the prospective study were shipped at room temperature or frozen.

With respect to this clone: Its cognate antigen has yet to be identified. No much larger clone exists at a distance of one base, and base qualities are not known.

V lost 3 bases and J lost 2 bases; the stretch between them is 19 bases long. Including cysteine and phenylalanine, the CDR3 has 17 amino acids. Left in the record is the CDR3 DNA by itself, 51 bases read in frame from the first base. CDR1 and CDR2 (LNHDA, SQIVND) derive from the germline V gene (reference sequence). The receptor was derived from a man aged 60-69 years who had recovered from COVID-19. The chain is assembled from TRBV19 and TRBJ1-2; the D segment cannot be called with confidence. The material sequenced was PBMCs or T cells enriched from blood (not recorded which). In nucleotides, the sequence is TGTGCCAGTAGTATCTTCGGTGAGGGAGGGAAAAACTATGGCTACACCTTC. It translates to CASSIFGEGGKNYGYTF.